A single sample gave rise to the 11 T cell receptor beta chains below, sequenced in a study of neurological immune-mediated disorders. TCRdb re-derived calls from the 5' RACE reads in MiXCR, one entry per CDR3 protein. Of roughly 62,000 distinct CDR3 sequences in the sample, approximately 3.7% were seen once. Material for sequencing was PBMCs. The receptors originated from a woman aged 45-60 years with multiple sclerosis.

In this sample, this clonotype turned up many times. The CDR3 protein is CASKISGTAYEQYF. The CDR3 region has the DNA TGTGCCAGTAAAATTTCCGGGACAGCGTACGAGCAGTACTTC. This rearrangement joins TRBV19 to TRBJ2-7, with 7 positions matching TRBD1. The CDR3 extends over 14 amino acids. The germline V gene has CDR1 LNHDA and CDR2 SQIVND (reference sequence). J gave up 4 bases and V 7 bases, and 10 bases lay outside the gene matches.

This clonotype has ten or more counts. This rearrangement joins TRBV20-1 to TRBJ2-5; no clear D gene. The V gene lost 4 bases and the J gene lost 3 bases, with 6 bases spanning the gap. This CDR3 contains 11 residues. Germline CDR1 and CDR2: DFQATT and SNEGSKA (reference sequence). CDR3 nucleotide sequence: TGCAGTGCTAAAAGTAAAGAGACCCAGTACTTC. This sequence encodes CSAKSKETQYF.

This clonotype was detected only a few times. A much larger clone differs from this one at a single base, so this may be a read error. V is TRBV5-1 and J is TRBJ2-2; weak D call: TRBD1 (6 bases). Trimming cost V 2 bases and J 6 bases, with 8 bases left between them. Germline loops: CDR1 SGHRS, CDR2 YFSETQ. This CDR3 is built from 13 residues. CDR3 in DNA: TGCGCCAGCAGCTTCAAGGGGGCCGGGGAGCTGTTTTTT. Translated, it gives CASSFKGAGELFF. The entire variable domain, with the rest obtained from reference TRBV5-1 and TRBJ2-2, is as follows: KAGVTQTPRYLIKTRGQQVTLSCSPISGHRSVSWYQQTPGQGLQFLFEYFSETQRNKGNFPGRFSGRQFSNSRSEMNVSTLELGDSALYLCASSFKGAGELFFGEGSRLTVL.

This clonotype was seen repeatedly, ten times or more. The V gene is TRBV7-2, the J gene TRBJ2-7, with TRBD1 matching 7 bases. Germline CDR1 and CDR2: SGHTA and FQGNSA. The CDR3 spans 16 residues. V lost 5 bases and J lost 2; bases outside the gene matches: 12. The CDR3 region has the DNA TGTGCCAGCAGCGGACCCTGGGGGACAGCTCCCTACGAGCAGTACTTC. This translates into CASSGPWGTAPYEQYF.

At least ten counts were recorded for this clonotype. Germline and junction disagree at one end, which may indicate a read error. This CDR3 is CASSLHTTAVEQFF. The DNA of the CDR3 is TGTGCTAGCAGCCTACATACGACCGCAGTTGAGCAGTTCTTC. The J gene is TRBJ2-1, the V gene TRBV7-7, with D uncertain. This CDR3 is built from 14 residues. Per germline, CDR1 SSHAT and CDR2 FNYEAQ (reference sequence).

At least ten counts were recorded for this clonotype. The CDR3 is CASSPGQPTNYGYTF. CDR3 coding DNA: TGTGCCAGCAGTCCCGGACAGCCAACTAACTATGGCTACACCTTC. The chain has TRBV6-2 or TRBV6-3 and TRBJ1-2, with D possibly being TRBD1 (6 bases). V lost 5 bases and J 0 bases, leaving 13 bases between the germline ends. Germline lookup yields CDR1 MNHEY and CDR2 SVGEGT. The CDR3 is made up of 15 amino acids.

This clonotype was seen once. DNA of the CDR3: TGTGCCAGCAGTTTAACAGACGCGGGTGGCTACACCTTC. This encodes CASSLTDAGGYTF. This chain connects TRBV6-2 or TRBV6-3 to TRBJ1-2; D gene ambiguous. The CDR3 consists of 13 residues. The V end lost 4 bases, the J end lost 7 bases, and 13 bases lay between the germline ends. Germline CDR1 is MNHEY and CDR2 is SVGEGT.

There are a few counts of this clonotype. Germline is not matched at one junction end, which may reflect a read error. This rearrangement joins TRBV5-1 to TRBJ2-4; TRBD2 might be the D (5 bases). Per the germline V gene, CDR1 is SGHRS and CDR2 is YFSETQ. The CDR3 totals 15 residues. As DNA, the CDR3 is TGCGCCAGCAGCACCGTTGGGAGTAGGGAAAAAATTCAGTACTTC. It specifies CASSTVGSREKIQYF.

At least ten counts were recorded for this clonotype. CDR3 nucleotide sequence: TGTGCCAGCAGCTTAAGGGGGGGAGAGACCCAGTACTTC. Protein: CASSLRGGETQYF. The rearrangement links TRBV7-2 to TRBJ2-5, with a weak D call TRBD2 (7 bases). The CDR3 totals 13 residues. Germline V gene data show CDR1 as SGHTA and CDR2 as FQGNSA. Trimming left V 2 bases short and J 4 bases short, with 8 bases between. Variable domain in full (rest from reference TRBV7-2 and TRBJ2-5): GAGVSQSPSNKVTEKGKDVELRCDPISGHTALYWYRQSLGQGLEFLIYFQGNSAPDKSGLPSDRFSAERTGGSVSTLTIQRTQQEDSAVYLCASSLRGGETQYFGPGTRLLVL.

J is TRBJ2-2 and V is TRBV11-2; D is ambiguous. The V end was cut by 2 bases, the J end by 0 bases, with 7 bases between. Germline V CDR1 and CDR2: SGHAT, FQNNGV. There are 15 residues in the CDR3. CDR3 sequence (DNA): TGTGCCAGCAGCTTAAGGCCCGCGAACACCGGGGAGCTGTTTTTT. Amino acids: CASSLRPANTGELFF.

The sample holds many counts of this clonotype. The chain is built from TRBV5-1 and TRBJ2-5, with 8 positions matching TRBD1. Germline lookup yields CDR1 SGHRS and CDR2 YFSETQ. V shed 2 bases and J 5 bases; nucleotides not matched to a gene: 5. This CDR3 is 14 amino acids long. CDR3: CASSFQGARETQYF. CDR3 sequence (DNA): TGCGCCAGCAGCTTTCAGGGGGCGAGGGAGACCCAGTACTTC.